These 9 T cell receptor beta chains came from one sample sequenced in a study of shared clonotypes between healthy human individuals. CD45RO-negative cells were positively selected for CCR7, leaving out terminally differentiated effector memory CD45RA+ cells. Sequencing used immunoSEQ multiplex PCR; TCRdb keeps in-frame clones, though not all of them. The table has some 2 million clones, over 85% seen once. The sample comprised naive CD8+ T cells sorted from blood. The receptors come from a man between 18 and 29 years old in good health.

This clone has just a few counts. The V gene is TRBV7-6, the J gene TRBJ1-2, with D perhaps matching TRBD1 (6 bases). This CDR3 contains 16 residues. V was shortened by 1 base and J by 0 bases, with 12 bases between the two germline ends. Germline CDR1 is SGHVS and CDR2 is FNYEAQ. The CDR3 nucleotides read TGTGCCAGCAGCTTAGATTCAGGGGTTGCTAACTATGGCTACACCTTC. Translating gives CASSLDSGVANYGYTF.

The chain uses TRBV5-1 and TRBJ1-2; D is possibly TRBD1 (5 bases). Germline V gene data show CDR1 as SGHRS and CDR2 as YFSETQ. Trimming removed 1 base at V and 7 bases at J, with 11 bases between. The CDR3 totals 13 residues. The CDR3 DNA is TGCGCCAGCAGCTTGACAGGCCCGGGTGGCTACACCTTC. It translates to CASSLTGPGGYTF.

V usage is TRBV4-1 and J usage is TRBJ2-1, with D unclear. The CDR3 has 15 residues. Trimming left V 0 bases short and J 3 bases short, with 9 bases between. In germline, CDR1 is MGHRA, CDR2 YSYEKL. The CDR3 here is CASSQDKGNYNEQFF. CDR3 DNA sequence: TGCGCCAGCAGCCAAGATAAGGGAAACTACAATGAGCAGTTCTTC.

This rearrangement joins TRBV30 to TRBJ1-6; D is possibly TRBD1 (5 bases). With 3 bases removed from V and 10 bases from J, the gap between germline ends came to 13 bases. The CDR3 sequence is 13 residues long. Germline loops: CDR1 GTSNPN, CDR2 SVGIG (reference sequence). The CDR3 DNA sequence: TGTGCCTGGAGCCTCGGGGGGTCGTCACCCCTCCACTTT. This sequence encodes CAWSLGGSSPLHF.

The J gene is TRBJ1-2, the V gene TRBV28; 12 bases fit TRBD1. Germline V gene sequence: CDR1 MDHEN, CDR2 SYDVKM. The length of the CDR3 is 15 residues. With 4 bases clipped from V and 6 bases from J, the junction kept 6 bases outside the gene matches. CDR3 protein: CASSSWDRGQDGYTF. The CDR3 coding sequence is TGTGCCAGCAGTTCTTGGGACAGGGGGCAGGATGGCTACACCTTC.

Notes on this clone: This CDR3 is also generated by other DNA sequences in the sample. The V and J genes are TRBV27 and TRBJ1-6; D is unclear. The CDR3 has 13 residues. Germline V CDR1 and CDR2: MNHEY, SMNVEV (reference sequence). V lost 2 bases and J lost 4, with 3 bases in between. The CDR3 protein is CASSLGYNSPLHF. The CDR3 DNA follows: TGTGCCAGCAGTTTAGGATATAATTCACCCCTCCACTTT.

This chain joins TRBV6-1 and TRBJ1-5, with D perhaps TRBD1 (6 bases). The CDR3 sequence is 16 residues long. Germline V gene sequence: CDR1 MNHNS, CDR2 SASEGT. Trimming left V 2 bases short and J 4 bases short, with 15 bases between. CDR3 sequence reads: CASSETGTRANQPQHF. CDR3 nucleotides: TGTGCCAGCAGTGAAACCGGGACAAGAGCTAATCAGCCCCAGCATTTT.

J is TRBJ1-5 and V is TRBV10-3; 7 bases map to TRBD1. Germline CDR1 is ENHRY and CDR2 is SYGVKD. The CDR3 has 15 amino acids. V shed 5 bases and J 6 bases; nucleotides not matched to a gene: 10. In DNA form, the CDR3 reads TGTGCCATCAGTTTTGACAGGGTTCCGAGTCAGCCCCAGCATTTT. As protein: CAISFDRVPSQPQHF.

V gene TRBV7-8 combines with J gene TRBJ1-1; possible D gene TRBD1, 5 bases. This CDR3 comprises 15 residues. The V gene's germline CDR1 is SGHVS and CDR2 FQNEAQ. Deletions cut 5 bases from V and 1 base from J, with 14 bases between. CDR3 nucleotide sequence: TGTGCCAGCAGCCACTCAGGGATGGGGAACACTGAAGCTTTCTTT. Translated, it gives CASSHSGMGNTEAFF.